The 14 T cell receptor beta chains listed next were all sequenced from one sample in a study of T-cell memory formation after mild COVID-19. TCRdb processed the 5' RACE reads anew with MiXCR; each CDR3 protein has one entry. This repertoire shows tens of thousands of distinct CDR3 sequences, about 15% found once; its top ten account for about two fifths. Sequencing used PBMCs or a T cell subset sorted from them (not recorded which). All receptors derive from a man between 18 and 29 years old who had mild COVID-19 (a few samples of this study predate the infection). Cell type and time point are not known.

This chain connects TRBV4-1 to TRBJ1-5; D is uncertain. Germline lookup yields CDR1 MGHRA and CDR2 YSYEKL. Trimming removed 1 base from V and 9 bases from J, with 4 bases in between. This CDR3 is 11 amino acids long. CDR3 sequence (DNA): TGCGCCAGCAGCCAAGGAGGGCCCCAGCATTTT. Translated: CASSQGGPQHF.

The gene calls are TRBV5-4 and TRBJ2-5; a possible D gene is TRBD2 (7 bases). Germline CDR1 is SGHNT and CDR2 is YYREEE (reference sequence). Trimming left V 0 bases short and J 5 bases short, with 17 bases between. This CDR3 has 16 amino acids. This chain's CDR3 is CASSLVTAGRGETQYF. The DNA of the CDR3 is TGTGCCAGCAGCTTGGTAACGGCAGGGAGGGGGGAGACCCAGTACTTC.

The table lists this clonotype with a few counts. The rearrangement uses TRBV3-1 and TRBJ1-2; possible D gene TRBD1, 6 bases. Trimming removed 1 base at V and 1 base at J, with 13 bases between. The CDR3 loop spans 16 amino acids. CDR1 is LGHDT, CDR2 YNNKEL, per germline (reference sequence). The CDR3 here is CASSQVTEDSNYGYTF. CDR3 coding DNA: TGTGCCAGCAGCCAAGTTACTGAGGACAGTAACTATGGCTACACCTTC.

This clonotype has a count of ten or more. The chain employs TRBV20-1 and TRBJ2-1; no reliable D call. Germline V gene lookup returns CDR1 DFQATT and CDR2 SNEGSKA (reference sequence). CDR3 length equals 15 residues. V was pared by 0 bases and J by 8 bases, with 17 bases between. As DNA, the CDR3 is TGCAGTGCTAGAGACCCCTTCAGGAAGGTAGATGAGCAGTTCTTC. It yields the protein CSARDPFRKVDEQFF.

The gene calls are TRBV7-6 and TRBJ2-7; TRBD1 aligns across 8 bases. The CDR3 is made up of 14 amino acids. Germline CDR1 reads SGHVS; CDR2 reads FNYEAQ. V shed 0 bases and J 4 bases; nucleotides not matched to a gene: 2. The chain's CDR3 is CASSLADREYEQYF. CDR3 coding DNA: TGTGCCAGCAGCTTAGCGGACAGGGAGTACGAGCAGTACTTC. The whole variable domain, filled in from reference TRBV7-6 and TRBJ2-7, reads GAGVSQSPRYKVTKRGQDVALRCDPISGHVSLYWYRQALGQGPEFLTYFNYEAQQDKSGLPNDRFSAERPEGSISTLTIQRTEQRDSAMYRCASSLADREYEQYFGPGTRLTVT.

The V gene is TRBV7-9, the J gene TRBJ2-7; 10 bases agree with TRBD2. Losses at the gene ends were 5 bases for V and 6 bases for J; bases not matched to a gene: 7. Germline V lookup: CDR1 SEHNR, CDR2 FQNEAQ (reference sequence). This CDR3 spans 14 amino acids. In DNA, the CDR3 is TGTGCCAGCAGCCAGGGTACTAGCGGGACCGAGCAGTACTTC. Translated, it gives CASSQGTSGTEQYF.

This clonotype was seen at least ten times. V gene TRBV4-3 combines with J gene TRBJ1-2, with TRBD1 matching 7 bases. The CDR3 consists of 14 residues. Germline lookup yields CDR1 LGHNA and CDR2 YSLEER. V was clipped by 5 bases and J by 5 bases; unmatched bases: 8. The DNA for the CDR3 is TGCGCCAGCAGCTCCCGGGACAGCGGTTATGGCTACACCTTC. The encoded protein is CASSSRDSGYGYTF.

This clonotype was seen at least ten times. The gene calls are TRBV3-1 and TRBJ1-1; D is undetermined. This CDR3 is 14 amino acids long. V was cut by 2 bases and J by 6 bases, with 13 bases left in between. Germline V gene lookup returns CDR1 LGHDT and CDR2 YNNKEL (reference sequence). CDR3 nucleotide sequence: TGTGCCAGCAGCCAAACCGCGAGTAGGTCTGAAGCTTTCTTT. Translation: CASSQTASRSEAFF. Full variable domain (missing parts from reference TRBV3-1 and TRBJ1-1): DTAVSQTPKYLVTQMGNDKSIKCEQNLGHDTMYWYKQDSKKFLKIMFSYNNKELIINETVPNRFSPKSPDKAHLNLHINSLELGDSAVYFCASSQTASRSEAFFGQGTRLTVV.

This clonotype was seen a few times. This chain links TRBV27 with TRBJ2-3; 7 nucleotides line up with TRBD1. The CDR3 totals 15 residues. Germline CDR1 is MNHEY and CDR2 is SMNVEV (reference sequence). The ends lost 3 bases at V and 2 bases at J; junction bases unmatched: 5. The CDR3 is CASSLVQGYTDTQYF. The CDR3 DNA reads TGTGCCAGCAGTTTGGTACAGGGGTACACAGATACGCAGTATTTT.

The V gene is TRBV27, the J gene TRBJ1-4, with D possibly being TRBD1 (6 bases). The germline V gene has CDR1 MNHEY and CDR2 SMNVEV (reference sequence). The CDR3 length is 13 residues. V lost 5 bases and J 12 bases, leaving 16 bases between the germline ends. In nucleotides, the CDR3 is TGTGCCAGCAGTCCGCGGGGGGCCGGAGAACTGTTTTTT. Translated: CASSPRGAGELFF.

Here the CDR3 DNA reads TGCGCCAGCAGCCAAGATTTACAGGGGGCCTGGCAGCCCCAGCATTTT. As protein: CASSQDLQGAWQPQHF. This chain joins TRBV4-3 and TRBJ1-5; TRBD1 aligns across 9 bases. The CDR3 sequence is 16 residues long. Per germline, CDR1 LGHNA and CDR2 YSLEER. J was trimmed by 7 bases and V by 0 bases; bases with no gene match: 7.

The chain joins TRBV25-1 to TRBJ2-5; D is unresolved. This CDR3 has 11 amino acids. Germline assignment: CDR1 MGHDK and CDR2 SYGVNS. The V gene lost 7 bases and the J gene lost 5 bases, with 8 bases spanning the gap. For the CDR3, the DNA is TGTGCCAGCATATTCGGGGAGACCCAGTACTTC. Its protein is CASIFGETQYF.

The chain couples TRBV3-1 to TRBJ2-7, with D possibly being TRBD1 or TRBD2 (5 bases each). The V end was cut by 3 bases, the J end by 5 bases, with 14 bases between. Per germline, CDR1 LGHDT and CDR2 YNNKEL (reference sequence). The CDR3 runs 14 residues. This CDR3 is CASSQAGTYDEQYF. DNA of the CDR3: TGTGCCAGCAGCCAGGCCGGGACGTACGACGAGCAGTACTTC.

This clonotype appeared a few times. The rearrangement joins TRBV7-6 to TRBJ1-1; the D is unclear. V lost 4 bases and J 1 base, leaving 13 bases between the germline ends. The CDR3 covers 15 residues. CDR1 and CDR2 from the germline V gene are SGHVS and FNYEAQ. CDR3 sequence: CASSSEDVRNTEAFF. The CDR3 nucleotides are TGTGCCAGCAGCTCCGAGGACGTCCGGAACACTGAAGCTTTCTTT.